This T cell receptor (beta chain) derives from a study of shared clonotypes between healthy human individuals. Several immunoSEQ plates held equal portions of the genomic DNA taken from each subset. For sorted subsets, approximately 0.2 ug DNA per replicate equaled approximately 30,000 T cell genomes. Clones were read by immunoSEQ multiplex PCR, and TCRdb kept only the in-frame ones, dropping some. The sample holds under 2,500,000 clones, almost 96% seen once. Between the trimmed V and J ends, which lost 1 base and 8 bases, there was a span of 8 bases. Germline V gene data show CDR1 as LNHDA and CDR2 as SQIVND (reference sequence). The CDR3 length is 12 residues.

Sequencing was done on a sample of naive CD4+ T cells sorted from blood. Described subset: CD45RA+ positively selected. This receptor was identified in a man between 18 and 35 years old in good health. The J gene is TRBJ1-1, the V gene TRBV19; D gene unclear. CDR3 amino acids: CASSIANREAFF. The CDR3 DNA is TGTGCCAGTAGTATAGCGAACCGGGAAGCTTTCTTT.